This T cell receptor beta chain is drawn from a study of T cells in Graves' hyperthyroidism and ophthalmopathy (dated by TCRdb to about 2019). Some background on the complete study: Peripheral blood samples were taken at the time of initial diagnosis, prior to any treatment. After sampling, hyperthyroidism patients received methimazole starting at 30 mg daily, and ophthalmopathy patients received high-dose intravenous methylprednisolone. A discovery cohort of about 96 patients, approximately 45 with Graves' ophthalmopathy and fewer than 65 with stable Graves' hyperthyroidism, was used to find distinguishing TCR V-J signatures. The paper describes TCR Vbeta CDR3 sequencing of 130 to 150 peripheral blood samples, made up of about 40 ophthalmopathy patients, around 78 hyperthyroidism patients and roughly 17 progressor patients. The 100 discovery patients were randomly divided into training and test sets at a 7:3 ratio. In about 6 Graves' hyperthyroidism patients, the study also compared T-cell repertoires from thyroid tissue with T-cell repertoires from blood. An independent validation cohort of around 19 hyperthyroidism patients and about 15 patients who later progressed to ophthalmopathy tested prospective prediction of ophthalmopathy. Overall study outcomes, separate from this receptor: In validation, progression to ophthalmopathy was predicted by the model with 55% to 71% sensitivity and around 76% specificity, a median of about 6.8 months before onset. Sample size was not statistically predetermined, and investigators were not blinded to group allocation. A model built on a 13 V-J signature distinguished ophthalmopathy from stable hyperthyroidism, reaching 87.88% sensitivity and about 81% specificity in cross-validation and 80%/75% in testing. Most expanded thyroid clonotypes (frequency above 0.001) were also found in blood, which suggests that blood repertoires may mirror thyroid immune responses.

Regarding this clonotype: This receptor's antigen is unknown. It has no much larger one-base neighbor in the sample; base qualities were not kept.

V is pruned by 8 bases and J by 7 bases, leaving 8 bases of the junction without a gene match. According to the germline V gene (reference sequence), CDR1 reads SEHNR and CDR2 reads FQNEAQ. The CDR3 holds 15 amino acids from the cysteine to the phenylalanine. Just CDR3 DNA is preserved here, 45 bases in frame from base 1. Amplification of TCR beta CDR3 regions was carried out from RNA transcripts. A first-round RT-PCR of the TCR CDR3 used the HTBI primer set with the Qiagen OneStep RT-PCR kit. Libraries were constructed in a second round of multiplex PCR, after which size selection and purification were carried out. Paired-end sequencing of the libraries was performed with 100 bp reads on an Illumina HiSeq2000. Concerning the study's data processing: SOAPnuke was used to process the raw data, removing reads that contained adapters or uncalled bases, had a mean Phred below 15, or lacked an exact match to the constant primer or identifier. High-quality paired reads were merged using COPE v1.2.5, and each unique nucleotide sequence was defined as a clonotype. MiTCR v1.1 was used to align the clonotypes against IMGT TRBV, TRBD and TRBJ reference segments. The analysis included only V-J combinations with a frequency above 0.0001, which together covered 98% to 99.2% of the repertoires. A TCS score was defined as the ratio between F50 (clonal expansion) and ExV (chaos), using BLOSUM62-based TCRdist between CDR3 peptides within each V-J. Welch's t-statistics and random forest reduced some 510 V-J features to some 14, which were used in a naive Bayes classifier (R e1071). The Morisita-Horn index was used to measure how similar the thyroid and blood repertoires were. TCRdb ran its own pipeline on the public reads, namely fastp trimming at Q25 and MiXCR clone calling, and kept in-frame beta chains. One record per CDR3 amino acid sequence lists the most common genes and DNA. The V and J calls here are based on TCRdb, not the publication. The sample table lists hundreds of thousands of distinct CDR3 sequences, about two fifths of them with a count of one. The top ten clones comprise 8.9% of the sample.

Stable Graves' hyperthyroidism was defined as the absence of progression to ophthalmopathy over 18 months of follow-up. Hyperthyroidism patients were aged 18 to 65 years and newly diagnosed, with disease duration of less than 2 months. Any patient with an uncontrolled infection, another autoimmune disease, pregnancy or lactation was excluded. Diagnoses relied on clinical symptoms, serum thyroxine and TRAb, thyroid ultrasound and orbital computed tomography. PBMCs were separated from under 11 ml of fresh peripheral blood using Ficoll-Paque density gradient centrifugation. Total RNA was extracted with Trizol reagent, and quality was checked on an Agilent 2100 Bioanalyzer.

The chain joins TRBV7-9 to TRBJ1-6, with TRBD1 matching 10 junction bases. Sequenced material: blood. The receptor's source is a man aged 18 to 30 with Graves' hyperthyroidism. The DNA sequence reads TGTGCCAGCTCCCCCGGGACAGGGGCGAATTCACCCCTCCACTTT. The translation is CASSPGTGANSPLHF.